A selection of T cell receptor beta chains follows, all from one sample in a study of cytomegalovirus exposure and HLA in healthy donors. Clones were read by immunoSEQ multiplex PCR, and TCRdb kept only the in-frame ones, dropping some. The data show approximately 260,000 clones, approximately 86% seen once. Material: PBMCs. These receptors were collected from a woman younger than 30 in good health and CMV-seronegative. CDR3s include the opening cysteine and the closing phenylalanine or tryptophan. The D gene is left open where the match is weak. Size is stated for part of the rows, as once, few or many counts, or as a class when the clone is expanded.

-	-	TRBV6-6	TRBJ2-7	TGTGCCAGCAGTTACCAGGGAATCTCCTACGAGCAGTACTTC	CASSYQGISYEQYF
TRBD1	-	TRBV4-1	TRBJ2-7	TGCGCCAGCAGCCAAATCTACCGACAGGGGGACAACGAGCAGTACTTC	CASSQIYRQGDNEQYF
TRBD1	-	TRBV7-2	TRBJ1-5	TGTGCCAGCAGCTTGGGACAGTTCGGCAATCAGCCCCAGCATTTT	CASSLGQFGNQPQHF
TRBD2	-	TRBV7-8	TRBJ2-1	TGTGCCAGCAGCTGGAGGTCGCCTAGCGGGGGGGCCCGAAATGAGCAGTTCTTC	CASSWRSPSGGARNEQFF
TRBD1	-	TRBV6-6	TRBJ1-6	TGTGCCAGCAGTTCGACGACAGGGCCTGCTTCACCCCTCCACTTT	CASSSTTGPASPLHF
-	-	TRBV10-3	TRBJ1-2	TGTGCCATCAGTGGAGACTATCAGGGGACCTATGGCTACACCTTC	CAISGDYQGTYGYTF
-	-	TRBV2	TRBJ2-3	TGTGCCAGCAGCGAGGGACACAGCACAGATACGCAGTATTTT	CASSEGHSTDTQYF
TRBD2	-	TRBV5-1	TRBJ2-1	TGCGCCAGCCGAATTACTAGCGGGGGCTACAATGAGCAGTTCTTC	CASRITSGGYNEQFF
TRBD2	-	TRBV18	TRBJ2-3	TGTGCCAGCTCACCAAGACTAGCGGGAGCCGATACGCAGTATTTT	CASSPRLAGADTQYF
TRBD1	-	TRBV6-5	TRBJ2-2	TGTGCCAGCAGAGACCGGGACAGGGGGACCGGGGAGCTGTTTTTT	CASRDRDRGTGELFF
-	-	TRBV6-5	TRBJ1-2	TGTGCCAGCAGCCGGGACATTCGGGACTATGGCTACACCTTC	CASSRDIRDYGYTF
TRBD1	-	TRBV28	TRBJ1-2	TGTGCCAGCAGTTTGTTGACAGGGTTCGACTATGGCTACACCTTC	CASSLLTGFDYGYTF
-	-	TRBV5-4	TRBJ1-1	TGTGCCAGCAGCTTGGGGGCGGACAGAGAAGCTTTCTTT	CASSLGADREAFF
-	-	TRBV29-1	TRBJ1-1	TGCAGCGTTGAAAGGAGTACGACTGAAGCTTTCTTT	CSVERSTTEAFF
-	-	TRBV4-1	TRBJ2-1	TGCGCCAGCAGCCAAGCAGGGTTTGAGCAGTTCTTC	CASSQAGFEQFF
-	-	TRBV5-1	TRBJ2-7	TGCGCCAGCAGCGCAAAGGGGGATTCTTTCTACGAGCAGTACTTC	CASSAKGDSFYEQYF
TRBD2	-	TRBV5-1	TRBJ2-2	TGCGCCAGCAGTTCTAGCGGGAGAACCGGCACCGGGGAGCTGTTTTTT	CASSSSGRTGTGELFF
TRBD1	-	TRBV6-1	TRBJ2-7	TGTGCCAGCAGGGCCTTGACAGGGATGGGCGACGAGCAGTACTTC	CASRALTGMGDEQYF
-	once	TRBV7-2	TRBJ2-7	TGTGCCAGCAGACTGTCGGGAGCTTACGAGCAGTACTTC	CASRLSGAYEQYF
-	-	TRBV6-6	TRBJ1-2	TGTGCCAGCAGTCCCCCAGAGAGGGTAGGCTATGGCTACACCTTC	CASSPPERVGYGYTF
-	-	TRBV19	TRBJ2-1	TGTGCCAGTAGTACTGTTGCCTACAATGAGCAGTTCTTC	CASSTVAYNEQFF
-	few	TRBV6-5	TRBJ2-5	TGTGCCAGCAGTTACCAGCCGGGTCCAGAGACCCAGTACTTC	CASSYQPGPETQYF